The 14 T cell receptor beta chains in this list originate from one sample, sequenced in a study of T cell responses to AZD1222 COVID-19 vaccine. The table came from immunoSEQ multiplex PCR; TCRdb's copy has only in-frame clones and leaves some out. In the table there are 200,000 to 300,000 clones, approximately 93% of which are singletons. The sample in question was peripheral blood, obtained on day 0 of AZD1222 vaccination. The receptor source for this set is an adult in good health.

The chain has TRBV6-5 and TRBJ2-3, with 8 nucleotides matching TRBD2. CDR3 length equals 12 residues. V lost 10 bases, J lost 6 bases, and 6 bases stayed unmatched. CDR1 and CDR2 from the germline V gene are MNHEY and SVGAGI. The DNA of the CDR3 is TGTGCCACCAGGCGGGAGGTGGATACGCAGTATTTT. This codes for CATRREVDTQYF.

The chain uses TRBV27 and TRBJ1-4, with 9 bases fitting TRBD1. CDR1 is MNHEY, CDR2 SMNVEV, per germline (reference sequence). V shed 5 bases and J 8 bases; nucleotides not matched to a gene: 9. This CDR3 has 15 residues. As DNA, the CDR3 is TGTGCCAGCAGTCCCGGGACAGGGCGGGGAGAAAAACTGTTTTTT. Protein: CASSPGTGRGEKLFF.

This clone occurred a few times. CDR3 region: CASSVALTNTGELFF. In DNA, the CDR3 is TGTGCCAGCAGCGTAGCTTTAACCAACACCGGGGAGCTGTTTTTT. The J gene is TRBJ2-2, the V gene TRBV9; no clear D. The CDR3 extends over 15 amino acids. CDR1 SGDLS and CDR2 YYNGEE come from the germline V gene. Trimming took 0 bases from V and 2 from J, leaving 8 bases between them.

This chain links TRBV6-5 with TRBJ2-1; D ambiguous. CDR1 and CDR2 from the germline V gene are MNHEY and SVGAGI. This CDR3 region has 14 residues. Trimming cost V 5 bases and J 0 bases, with 8 bases left between them. This CDR3 is CASSPTASYNEQFF. Written as DNA, the CDR3 is TGTGCCAGCAGTCCGACGGCCTCCTACAATGAGCAGTTCTTC.

The V and J genes are TRBV18 and TRBJ1-5; D uncertain. From germline, CDR1 is KGHSH and CDR2 LQKENI. Trimming took 1 base from V and 5 from J, leaving 9 bases between them. The CDR3 length is 14 residues. The CDR3 loop is CASSPQGMDQPQHF. CDR3 bases: TGTGCCAGCTCACCACAGGGTATGGATCAGCCCCAGCATTTT.

CDR3 in DNA: TGCGCCAGCAGCCCCATACTAGCGGGGGGGCTTGATACGCAGTATTTT. Translation: CASSPILAGGLDTQYF. J is TRBJ2-3 and V is TRBV5-1; TRBD2 agrees at 13 bases. After removal of 4 bases from V and 6 bases from J, the junction contained 8 bases not matched to a gene. The CDR3 runs 16 residues. Germline loops: CDR1 SGHRS, CDR2 YFSETQ.

J is TRBJ2-7 and V is TRBV13; 12 bases align to TRBD2. Per the germline V gene, CDR1 is PRHDT and CDR2 is FYEKMQ (reference sequence). Trimming cost V 2 bases and J 6 bases; bases outside gene matches: 2. The CDR3 runs 14 residues. CDR3 nucleotide sequence: TGTGCCAGCAGCTTACTAGCGGGGGGGACCGAGCAGTACTTC. Amino acids: CASSLLAGGTEQYF.

The J gene is TRBJ2-3, the V gene TRBV13, with TRBD1 matching over 9 bases. V shed 6 bases, J shed 3 bases, and the junction held 4 bases outside the gene matches. CDR1 is PRHDT and CDR2 is FYEKMQ in the germline V gene (reference sequence). There are 14 residues in the CDR3. CDR3 nucleotide sequence: TGTGCCAGCAGGAAAGGACAGGGGACAGATACGCAGTATTTT. This sequence encodes CASRKGQGTDTQYF.

The rearrangement joins TRBV10-3 to TRBJ2-2; 9 positions agree with TRBD1. The CDR3 runs 15 residues. Germline values: CDR1 ENHRY, CDR2 SYGVKD. Trimming took 4 bases from V and 6 from J; bases not matched to a gene: 6. CDR3 in DNA: TGTGCCATCAGTGGTCGGACAGGGGAGGCCGGGGAGCTGTTTTTT. Amino acid sequence: CAISGRTGEAGELFF.

The chain couples TRBV4-1 to TRBJ2-7; TRBD1 agrees at 12 bases. CDR1 MGHRA and CDR2 YSYEKL come from the germline V gene. The trim removed 1 base at V and 6 bases at J, leaving 4 bases unmatched. The CDR3 extends over 15 amino acids. In DNA form, the CDR3 reads TGCGCCAGCAGCCAAGTTGGGACAGGGGGCGGCGAGCAGTACTTC. Amino acids: CASSQVGTGGGEQYF.

Only one count was recorded for this clone. The chain carries TRBV3-1 (or the pseudogene TRBV3-2) and TRBJ1-1; 8 bases align to TRBD1. The CDR3 has 14 amino acids. J lost 3 bases, V lost 3 bases, and 3 bases had no gene match. The V gene's germline CDR1 is LGHDT and CDR2 YNNKEL (reference sequence). CDR3 DNA: TGTGCCAGCAGCCACAGGGGGCGGGACACTGAAGCTTTCTTT. Residues: CASSHRGRDTEAFF.

The V and J genes are TRBV6-2 or TRBV6-3 and TRBJ1-2; D perhaps matches TRBD1 (5 bases). Germline V lookup: CDR1 MNHEY, CDR2 SVGEGT. Trimming shortened V by 5 bases and J by 8 bases, and 15 bases separated the two germline ends. This CDR3 is built from 13 residues. The CDR3 loop reads CASSGRQGGGYTF. CDR3 bases: TGTGCCAGCAGTGGCCGGCAGGGTGGCGGCTACACCTTC.

This clone was seen a single time. This chain connects TRBV28 to TRBJ1-1, with D possibly TRBD1 on 6 matching bases. CDR1 is MDHEN, CDR2 SYDVKM, per germline. There are 14 residues in the CDR3. V lost 6 bases to trimming and J lost 6 bases, with 17 bases between them. CDR3 region: CASRHATGGSEAFF. The CDR3, as DNA: TGTGCCAGCAGGCACGCCACGGGGGGCTCTGAAGCTTTCTTT.

V is TRBV2 and J is TRBJ2-7; D unresolved. V lost 7 bases, J lost 3 bases, and 10 bases lay in between. The CDR3 extends over 12 amino acids. Germline CDR1 SNHLY, CDR2 FYNNEI. CDR3 protein: CASTPTYYEQYF. The CDR3 bases are TGTGCCAGCACTCCCACTTACTACGAGCAGTACTTC.